Below, 24 T cell receptor beta chains from the same sample are listed, as sequenced in a study of CD8+ T cells in alopecia areata. The treatment here: oral pan-JAK inhibitor, 5-10 mg twice daily. As the sequencing template, cDNA was produced by extracting RNA and reverse transcribing it. TCRdb's copy holds only in-frame clones and misses some; the assay was immunoSEQ multiplex PCR. The data contain 40,000 to 45,000 clones, 92% of them seen just once; the ten biggest clones take up about 20%. Sequenced here: CD8+ T cells sorted from blood, sampled at week 24, from a patient treated with tofacitinib. These receptors all come from a human donor with alopecia areata.

The rearrangement uses TRBV29-1 and TRBJ2-3; 7 bases are a match to TRBD1. V shed 3 bases, J shed 0 bases, and the junction held 6 bases outside the gene matches. There are 15 residues in the CDR3. CDR1 and CDR2 from the germline V gene are SQVTM and ANQGSEA. The CDR3 nucleotides read TGCAGCGTTGAGGGGACAGCTGCTAGCACAGATACGCAGTATTTT. This encodes CSVEGTAASTDTQYF.

The chain links TRBV18 to TRBJ2-7, with 7 bases aligning to TRBD1. With V trimmed by 0 bases and J by 4 bases, 9 bases remained unmatched. The CDR3 is 16 residues long. Germline lookup yields CDR1 KGHSH and CDR2 LQKENI. The DNA for the CDR3 is TGTGCCAGCTCACCACCTTGGGGGACAGAGCAGTACGAGCAGTACTTC. Its translation: CASSPPWGTEQYEQYF.

The chain carries TRBV18 and TRBJ2-7; D is unclear. V was clipped by 4 bases and J by 5 bases, with 12 bases between them. Per germline, CDR1 KGHSH and CDR2 LQKENI. The CDR3 consists of 13 residues. CDR3 region: CASSQMVENEQYF. DNA for the CDR3: TGTGCCAGCTCACAGATGGTCGAAAACGAGCAGTACTTC.

This clone was counted a few times. The J gene is TRBJ2-2, the V gene TRBV29-1; 7 bases line up with TRBD1. The CDR3 has 13 residues. J gave up 5 bases and V 7 bases, and 7 bases lay outside the gene matches. Germline V gene sequence: CDR1 SQVTM, CDR2 ANQGSEA. In DNA, the CDR3 is TGCAGCGCCTGGGACAGATATACCGGGGAGCTGTTTTTT. Encoded protein: CSAWDRYTGELFF.

Here the CDR3 reads CASSNLAAGANVLTF. DNA of the CDR3: TGTGCCAGCAGCAACCTAGCTGCTGGGGCCAACGTCCTGACTTTC. V gene TRBV28 combines with J gene TRBJ2-6, with D maybe TRBD2 (5 bases). The CDR3 extends over 15 amino acids. Trimming removed 6 bases from V and 2 bases from J, with 11 bases in between. Germline CDR1 is MDHEN and CDR2 is SYDVKM.

Only a few counts were recorded for this clone. The V call is TRBV27, the J call TRBJ2-7; D is undetermined. Germline V CDR1 and CDR2: MNHEY, SMNVEV (reference sequence). The CDR3 contains 16 residues. V was clipped by 6 bases and J by 3 bases, with 21 bases between them. As DNA, the CDR3 is TGTGCCAGCAGCCCCTTTGGGGTACCCTCTGACTACGAGCAGTACTTC. It is translated as CASSPFGVPSDYEQYF.

The gene calls are TRBV9 and TRBJ2-1; no clear D. Germline V gene data show CDR1 as SGDLS and CDR2 as YYNGEE. Between the trimmed V and J ends, which lost 0 bases and 2 bases, there was a span of 9 bases. This CDR3 contains 15 residues. CDR3 coding DNA: TGTGCCAGCAGCGTAGGCTGGGCCCCCTACAATGAGCAGTTCTTC. Its translation: CASSVGWAPYNEQFF. Supplemented by reference TRBV9 and TRBJ2-1, the full variable domain reads DSGVTQTPKHLITATGQRVTLRCSPRSGDLSVYWYQQSLDQGLQFLIQYYNGEERAKGNILERFSAQQFPDLHSELNLSSLELGDSALYFCASSVGWAPYNEQFFGPGTRLTVL.

The V and J genes are TRBV11-2 and TRBJ2-1; 14 bases are shared with TRBD2. Trimming cost V 5 bases and J 7 bases; bases outside gene matches: 10. Germline V gene data show CDR1 as SGHAT and CDR2 as FQNNGV. The CDR3 is made up of 17 amino acids. The CDR3 sequence is CASSPEGLAGDPNEQFF. The CDR3 coding sequence is TGTGCCAGCAGCCCGGAGGGACTAGCGGGGGATCCAAATGAGCAGTTCTTC.

V gene TRBV11-1 combines with J gene TRBJ1-1; D possibly corresponds to TRBD1 (5 bases). The CDR3 is 14 amino acids. Germline loops: CDR1 SGHAT, CDR2 FQDESV (reference sequence). The ends were cut back, 7 bases at V and 4 bases at J, with 16 bases in the middle. DNA of the CDR3: TGTGCCAGCACCCTTCGCCTGGGGGGCACTGAAGCTTTCTTT. Residues: CASTLRLGGTEAFF.

The V gene is TRBV28, the J gene TRBJ2-5; D is unresolved. The V end lost 3 bases, the J end lost 5 bases, and 13 bases lay between the germline ends. The CDR3 sequence is 14 residues long. The germline V gene has CDR1 MDHEN and CDR2 SYDVKM. CDR3 protein: CASSFNRVQETQYF. DNA for the CDR3: TGTGCCAGCAGTTTTAATAGGGTTCAGGAGACCCAGTACTTC.

The chain combines TRBV27 with TRBJ2-2, with a tentative D call TRBD1 (5 bases). CDR1 is MNHEY, CDR2 SMNVEV, per germline (reference sequence). The CDR3 is made up of 16 amino acids. The V gene lost 5 bases and the J gene lost 0 bases, with 13 bases spanning the gap. The CDR3 loop is CASSMQGLANTGELFF. CDR3 nucleotides: TGTGCCAGCAGTATGCAGGGATTGGCGAACACCGGGGAGCTGTTTTTT.

The chain links TRBV7-2 to TRBJ2-3, with 12 positions matching TRBD2. Germline assignment: CDR1 SGHTA and CDR2 FQGNSA. The CDR3 is 15 residues long. The V segment lost 4 bases and the J segment 4 bases; nucleotides outside the gene matches: 3. CDR3 DNA: TGTGCCAGCAGCTCGACTAGCGGGGGAGCAGATACGCAGTATTTT. This translates into CASSSTSGGADTQYF. The variable domain in full, completed from reference TRBV7-2 and TRBJ2-3, reads GAGVSQSPSNKVTEKGKDVELRCDPISGHTALYWYRQSLGQGLEFLIYFQGNSAPDKSGLPSDRFSAERTGGSVSTLTIQRTQQEDSAVYLCASSSTSGGADTQYFGPGTRLTVL.

The chain is built from TRBV27 and TRBJ1-2, with D possibly TRBD1 on 6 matching bases. From germline, CDR1 is MNHEY and CDR2 SMNVEV (reference sequence). There are 13 residues in the CDR3. V lost 2 bases to trimming and J lost 4 bases, with 8 bases between them. Here the CDR3 DNA reads TGTGCCAGCAGTTTAGGACAGAGCTATGGCTACACCTTC. It translates to CASSLGQSYGYTF.

The chain combines TRBV19 with TRBJ2-7; D may be TRBD1 (6 bases). From germline, CDR1 is LNHDA and CDR2 SQIVND (reference sequence). Between the trimmed V and J ends, which lost 10 bases and 0 bases, there was a span of 13 bases. The CDR3 totals 13 residues. The CDR3 loop reads CATRDTSSYEQYF. Here the CDR3 DNA reads TGTGCCACACGGGACACCAGCTCCTACGAGCAGTACTTC.

The CDR3 loop reads CASRGIQGAADTQYF. CDR3 sequence (DNA): TGTGCCAGTCGCGGGATACAGGGGGCCGCAGATACGCAGTATTTT. The genes are TRBV27 and TRBJ2-3, with 9 bases aligning to TRBD1. The V gene end was trimmed by 9 bases and the J gene end by 4 bases; junction bases not matched to a gene: 11. The CDR3 totals 15 residues. CDR1 is MNHEY, CDR2 SMNVEV, per germline (reference sequence).

The chain recombines TRBV7-9 with TRBJ2-7; D remains unclear. The CDR3 extends over 12 amino acids. From germline, CDR1 is SEHNR and CDR2 FQNEAQ (reference sequence). V lost 5 bases and J 7 bases, leaving 12 bases between the germline ends. In nucleotides, the CDR3 is TGTGCCAGCAGCCCGAGTCGCGTAGAGCAGTACTTC. It is translated as CASSPSRVEQYF.

The rearrangement uses TRBV28 and TRBJ2-7, with D possibly matching TRBD1 (6 bases). Trimming took 5 bases from V and 2 from J, leaving 19 bases between them. CDR3 length: 16 amino acids. CDR1 is MDHEN, CDR2 SYDVKM, per germline. As DNA, the CDR3 is TGTGCCAGCAGTCTGAACAGGGCCAAAGAAACCTACGAGCAGTACTTC. Translated: CASSLNRAKETYEQYF.

The rearrangement joins TRBV28 to TRBJ2-5; TRBD1 agrees at 11 bases. TRBJ2-7 matches the DNA end more closely, so the J call is doubtful. The CDR3 covers 16 residues. Germline CDR1 and CDR2: MDHEN and SYDVKM. The CDR3, as DNA: TGTGCCAGCAGTCCATCGGACAGGGGGCTAGCCTACGAGCAGTACTTC. Amino acids: CASSPSDRGLAYEQYF.

This chain connects TRBV28 to TRBJ2-7; a possible D gene is TRBD1 (5 bases). V was shortened by 5 bases and J by 5 bases, with 19 bases between the two germline ends. Germline CDR1 and CDR2: MDHEN and SYDVKM. This CDR3 has 15 residues. This CDR3 reads CASSLPTDLKNEQYF. DNA of the CDR3: TGTGCCAGCAGTCTTCCGACAGACCTCAAGAACGAGCAGTACTTC.

This sequence joins TRBV29-1 and TRBJ2-3, with D possibly TRBD2 on 6 matching bases. This CDR3 is built from 17 residues. Germline V gene sequence: CDR1 SQVTM, CDR2 ANQGSEA. V lost 1 base and J lost 4, with 21 bases in between. CDR3 coding DNA: TGCAGCGTTGAAGCCAGAGGGAGACTAGTTTTCGCAGATACGCAGTATTTT. It codes for CSVEARGRLVFADTQYF.

V and J are TRBV15 and TRBJ1-2; 11 bases are shared with TRBD1. Germline CDR1 is LNHNV and CDR2 is YYDKDF (reference sequence). The J segment lost 3 bases and the V segment lost 3 bases, leaving 3 bases of the junction unmatched. This CDR3 comprises 15 residues. This CDR3 is CATSSPGQGDYGYTF. The CDR3 coding sequence is TGTGCCACCAGCAGCCCGGGACAGGGGGACTATGGCTACACCTTC.

The rearrangement uses TRBV5-1 and TRBJ2-1; D gene uncertain. Germline V gives CDR1 SGHRS, CDR2 YFSETQ. The length of the CDR3 is 13 residues. V was clipped by 2 bases and J by 6 bases, with 9 bases between them. The CDR3 DNA reads as TGCGCCAGCAGCTTATCTCGAGCCAATGAGCAGTTCTTC. It yields the protein CASSLSRANEQFF.

This rearrangement joins TRBV5-8 to TRBJ2-3; the D gene is possibly TRBD1 (5 bases). Trimming cost V 1 base and J 0 bases, with 9 bases left between them. The CDR3 has 15 amino acids. The germline gives CDR1 SGHTS, CDR2 YDEGEE. CDR3 DNA: TGTGCCAGCAGCTTGAGACAGCCTAGCACAGATACGCAGTATTTT. Its translation is CASSLRQPSTDTQYF.

The rearrangement links TRBV7-6 to TRBJ2-5; 9 nucleotides line up with TRBD1. The ends lost 5 bases at V and 4 bases at J; junction bases unmatched: 8. This CDR3 contains 15 residues. CDR1 and CDR2 from the germline V gene are SGHVS and FNYEAQ. CDR3 bases: TGTGCCAGCAGCCCGGGACAGGGAGTAGGAGAGACCCAGTACTTC. This sequence encodes CASSPGQGVGETQYF.